Shown below are 6 T cell receptor beta chains from a single sample sequenced in a study of sequential checkpoint blockade in melanoma. Sequenced by immunoSEQ multiplex PCR; TCRdb stores in-frame clones only, minus some. The sample carries about 4,000 clones, roughly a fifth recorded once. The sample's treatment: randomized to nivolumab then ipilimumab (arm A) or the reverse (arm B). The source material was tumor tissue (inferred from file names), sampled from a patient given nivolumab and ipilimumab in sequence. Receptors were obtained from a human donor with melanoma.

Ten or more counts support this clone. This rearrangement joins TRBV11-3 to TRBJ1-1; a weak D match, TRBD1 (5 bases). Germline V lookup: CDR1 SGHNT, CDR2 YENEEA. V was pared by 3 bases and J by 4 bases, with 15 bases between. The CDR3 is 15 amino acids. CDR3 loop: CASSFRSAGPTEAFF. The CDR3 DNA reads as TGTGCCAGCAGCTTTAGGTCGGCAGGGCCCACTGAAGCTTTCTTT. The whole variable domain, remainder taken from reference TRBV11-3 and TRBJ1-1, is EAGVVQSPRYKIIEKKQPVAFWCNPISGHNTLYWYLQNLGQGPELLIRYENEEAVDDSQLPKDRFSAERLKGVDSTLKIQPAELGDSAVYLCASSFRSAGPTEAFFGQGTRLTVV.

The chain couples TRBV18 to TRBJ1-4; 7 nucleotides agree with TRBD1. Trimming cost V 0 bases and J 7 bases; bases outside gene matches: 5. This CDR3 has 15 residues. Looked up from germline, CDR1 is KGHSH and CDR2 is LQKENI. This chain's CDR3 is CASSPPGGAGEKLFF. The CDR3 DNA is TGTGCCAGCTCACCACCAGGGGGCGCCGGTGAAAAACTGTTTTTT.

This CDR3 reads CASSSQDRVGETQYF. CDR3 DNA: TGCGCCAGCAGCTCGCAAGACAGGGTGGGCGAGACCCAGTACTTC. The V and J genes are TRBV5-1 and TRBJ2-5; TRBD1 matches 7 bases. CDR1 and CDR2 (germline): SGHRS, YFSETQ. This CDR3 region has 15 residues. V was clipped by 3 bases and J by 5 bases; unmatched bases: 10.

This rearrangement joins TRBV6-8 to TRBJ2-7; 10 positions match TRBD1. There are 15 residues in the CDR3. The V and J ends lost 6 bases and 7 bases, in that order; junction bases with no gene match: 12. Per germline, CDR1 MNHGY and CDR2 SAAAGT. The CDR3 sequence is CASSLEDRGFSEQYF. For the CDR3, the DNA is TGTGCCAGCAGCCTGGAGGACAGGGGGTTTTCTGAGCAGTACTTC.

The sample holds a few counts of this clone. The gene calls are TRBV11-3 and TRBJ2-1, with D perhaps assigned TRBD1 or TRBD2 (5 bases each). Deletions cut 5 bases from V and 2 bases from J, with 13 bases between. Germline V gene lookup returns CDR1 SGHNT and CDR2 YENEEA. The CDR3 sequence is 15 residues long. DNA of the CDR3: TGTGCCAGCAGCCAAGGGGCGGGCGCCTACAATGAGCAGTTCTTC. Its translation: CASSQGAGAYNEQFF.

This clone rates as medium-sized. V gene TRBV6-8 combines with J gene TRBJ2-2, with D tentatively TRBD1 or TRBD2 (5 bases each). Trimming removed 4 bases from V and 4 bases from J, with 19 bases in between. CDR3 length equals 17 residues. Germline V gives CDR1 MNHGY, CDR2 SAAAGT. The CDR3 is CASSSQTRFGTTGELFF. CDR3 coding DNA: TGTGCCAGCAGTTCACAGACCCGCTTTGGGACCACCGGGGAGCTGTTTTTT.